The present entry profiles one TCR beta chain with its context. Its cognate antigen is unknown. This sample stems from a study of long-term antiretroviral therapy in people with HIV. Study conclusions and caveats: HIV repertoires spanned tighter CDR3 length ranges than controls did.

Samples were assayed with immunoSEQ v3.0 at survey level. Generated by immunoSEQ multiplex PCR, the TCRdb table keeps only in-frame clones and is missing some. This table holds about 24,000 clones, roughly 90% found once. From germline, CDR1 is SGDLS and CDR2 YYNGEE. V shed 4 bases and J 5 bases; nucleotides not matched to a gene: 11. The CDR3 length is 15 residues. Sequencing used unsorted PBMCs, obtained 1.8 years before starting antiretroviral therapy. The clonotype comes from a man aged 45-60 years with HIV. The V and J genes are TRBV9 and TRBJ2-7, with 8 nucleotides matching TRBD1. CDR3 region: CASSPGRTGSNEQYF. In DNA, the CDR3 is TGTGCCAGCAGCCCGGGGAGGACAGGGAGTAACGAGCAGTACTTC.